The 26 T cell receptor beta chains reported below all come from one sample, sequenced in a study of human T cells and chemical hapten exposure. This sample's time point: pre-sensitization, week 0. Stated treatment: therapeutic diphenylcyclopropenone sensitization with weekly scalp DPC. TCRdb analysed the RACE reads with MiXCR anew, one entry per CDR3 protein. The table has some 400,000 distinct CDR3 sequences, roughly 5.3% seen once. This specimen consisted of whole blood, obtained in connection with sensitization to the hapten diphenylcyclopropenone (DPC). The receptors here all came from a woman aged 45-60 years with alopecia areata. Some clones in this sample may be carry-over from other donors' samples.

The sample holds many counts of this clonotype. The CDR3 DNA reads TGCGCCAGCAGCAGGGGACAGGGGAGAGGCACAGATACGCAGTATTTT. This codes for CASSRGQGRGTDTQYF. The chain joins TRBV5-1 to TRBJ2-3; 10 positions match TRBD1. V dropped 4 bases and J dropped 1; count of bases not matched to a gene: 6. The CDR3 covers 16 residues. Germline loops: CDR1 SGHRS, CDR2 YFSETQ. Filled out from reference TRBV5-1 and TRBJ2-3, the complete variable domain reads KAGVTQTPRYLIKTRGQQVTLSCSPISGHRSVSWYQQTPGQGLQFLFEYFSETQRNKGNFPGRFSGRQFSNSRSEMNVSTLELGDSALYLCASSRGQGRGTDTQYFGPGTRLTVL.

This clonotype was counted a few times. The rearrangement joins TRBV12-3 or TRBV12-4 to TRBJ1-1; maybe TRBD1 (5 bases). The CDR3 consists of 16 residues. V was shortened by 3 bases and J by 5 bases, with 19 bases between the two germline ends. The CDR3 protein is CASSFRRDPMETEAFF. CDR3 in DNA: TGTGCCAGCAGTTTCAGGCGGGACCCGATGGAGACTGAAGCTTTCTTT.

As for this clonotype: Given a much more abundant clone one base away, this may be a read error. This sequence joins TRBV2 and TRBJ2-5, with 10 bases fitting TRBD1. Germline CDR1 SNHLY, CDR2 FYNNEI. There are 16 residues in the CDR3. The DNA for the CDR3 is TGTGCCAGCAGTGAGAAGACAGGGGGCGCGAAGGAGACCCTGTACTTC. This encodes CASSEKTGGAKETLYF.

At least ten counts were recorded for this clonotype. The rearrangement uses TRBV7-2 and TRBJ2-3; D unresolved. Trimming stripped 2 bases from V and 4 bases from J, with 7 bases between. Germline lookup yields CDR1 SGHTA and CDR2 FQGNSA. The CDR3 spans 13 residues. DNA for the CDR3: TGTGCCAGCAGCTTAATGCCGCCAGATACGCAGTATTTT. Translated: CASSLMPPDTQYF.

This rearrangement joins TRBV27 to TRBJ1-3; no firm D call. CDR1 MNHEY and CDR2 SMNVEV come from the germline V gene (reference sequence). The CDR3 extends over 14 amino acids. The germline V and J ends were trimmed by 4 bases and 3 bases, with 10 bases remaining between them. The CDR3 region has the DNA TGTGCCAGCAGTTCAAGCGGAGTTGGAAACACCATATATTTT. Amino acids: CASSSSGVGNTIYF.

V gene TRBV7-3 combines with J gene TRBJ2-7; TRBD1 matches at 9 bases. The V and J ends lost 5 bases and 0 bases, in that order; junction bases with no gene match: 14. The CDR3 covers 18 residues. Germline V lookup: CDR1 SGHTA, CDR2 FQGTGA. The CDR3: CASSIEAYRDRDSYEQYF. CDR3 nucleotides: TGTGCCAGCAGCATCGAGGCTTACCGGGACAGGGACTCCTACGAGCAGTACTTC.

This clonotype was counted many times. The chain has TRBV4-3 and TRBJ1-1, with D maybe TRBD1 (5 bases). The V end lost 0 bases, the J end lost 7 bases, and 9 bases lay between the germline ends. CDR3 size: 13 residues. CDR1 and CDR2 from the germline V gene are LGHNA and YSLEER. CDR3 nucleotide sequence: TGCGCCAGCAGCCAAGACAGGGACCGTGAAGCTTTCTTT. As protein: CASSQDRDREAFF.

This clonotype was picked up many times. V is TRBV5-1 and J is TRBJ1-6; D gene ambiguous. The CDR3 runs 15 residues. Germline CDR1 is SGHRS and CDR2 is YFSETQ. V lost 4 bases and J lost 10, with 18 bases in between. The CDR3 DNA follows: TGCGCCAGCAGCGAGGGTTCCGAGTATTACTCACCCCTCCACTTT. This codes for CASSEGSEYYSPLHF.

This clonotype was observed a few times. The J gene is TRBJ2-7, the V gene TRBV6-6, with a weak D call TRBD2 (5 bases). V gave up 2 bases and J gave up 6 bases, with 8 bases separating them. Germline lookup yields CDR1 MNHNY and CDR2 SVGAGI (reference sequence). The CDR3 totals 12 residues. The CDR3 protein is CASSYPGVEQYF. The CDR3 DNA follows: TGTGCCAGCAGTTACCCCGGGGTCGAGCAGTACTTC.

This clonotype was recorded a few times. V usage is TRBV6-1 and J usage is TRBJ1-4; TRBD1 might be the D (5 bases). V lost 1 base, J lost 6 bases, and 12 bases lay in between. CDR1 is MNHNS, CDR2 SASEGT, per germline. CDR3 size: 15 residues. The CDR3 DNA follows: TGTGCCAGCAGTGAAGGGGGCGGGCGGGATGAAAAACTGTTTTTT. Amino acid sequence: CASSEGGGRDEKLFF.

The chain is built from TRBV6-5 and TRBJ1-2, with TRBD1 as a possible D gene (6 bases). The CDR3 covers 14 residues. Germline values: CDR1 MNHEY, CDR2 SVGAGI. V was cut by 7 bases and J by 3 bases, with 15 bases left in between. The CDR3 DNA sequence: TGTGCCAGCAAAGAACAGGGTTTCGACTATGGCTACACCTTC. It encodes CASKEQGFDYGYTF.

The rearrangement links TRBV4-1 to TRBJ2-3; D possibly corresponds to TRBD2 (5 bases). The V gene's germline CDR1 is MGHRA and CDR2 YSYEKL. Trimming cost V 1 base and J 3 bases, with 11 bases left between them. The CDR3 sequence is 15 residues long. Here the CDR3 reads CASSQAKRGTDTQYF. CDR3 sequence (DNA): TGCGCCAGCAGCCAAGCAAAGCGCGGGACAGATACGCAGTATTTT.

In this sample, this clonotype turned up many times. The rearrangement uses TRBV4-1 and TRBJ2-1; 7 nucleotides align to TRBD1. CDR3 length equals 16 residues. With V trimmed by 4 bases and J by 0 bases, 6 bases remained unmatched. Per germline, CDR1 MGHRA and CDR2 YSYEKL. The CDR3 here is CASSPQRGPSYNEQFF. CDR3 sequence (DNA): TGCGCCAGCAGCCCTCAGAGGGGGCCCTCCTACAATGAGCAGTTCTTC.

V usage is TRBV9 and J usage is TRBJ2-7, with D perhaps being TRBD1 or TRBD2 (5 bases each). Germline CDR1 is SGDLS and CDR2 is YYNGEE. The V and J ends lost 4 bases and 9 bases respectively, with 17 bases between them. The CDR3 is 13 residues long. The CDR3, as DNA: TGTGCCAGCAGCCCGTGGGACCCTACGAGGCAGTACTTC. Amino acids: CASSPWDPTRQYF.

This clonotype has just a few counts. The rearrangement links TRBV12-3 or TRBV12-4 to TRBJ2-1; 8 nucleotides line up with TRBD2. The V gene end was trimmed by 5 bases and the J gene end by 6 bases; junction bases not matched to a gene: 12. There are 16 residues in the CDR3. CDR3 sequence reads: CASSPPLAGAGNEQFF. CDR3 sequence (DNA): TGTGCCAGCAGTCCTCCTCTAGCGGGCGCGGGCAATGAGCAGTTCTTC.

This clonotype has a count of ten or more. The chain's CDR3 is CSARDLTGLAGLGEQFF. The CDR3 DNA is TGCAGTGCTAGAGACCTTACGGGACTAGCGGGATTGGGTGAGCAGTTCTTC. J is TRBJ2-1 and V is TRBV20-1; 13 bases are a match to TRBD2. Germline trimming cut 0 bases from V and 9 bases from J; bases unmatched to any gene: 11. The germline V gene encodes CDR1 DFQATT and CDR2 SNEGSKA (reference sequence). CDR3 length equals 17 residues.

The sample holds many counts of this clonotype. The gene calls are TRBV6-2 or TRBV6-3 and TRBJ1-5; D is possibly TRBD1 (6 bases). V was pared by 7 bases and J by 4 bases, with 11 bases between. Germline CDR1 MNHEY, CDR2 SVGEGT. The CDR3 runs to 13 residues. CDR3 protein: CASIGQGNQPQHF. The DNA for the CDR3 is TGTGCCAGCATTGGGCAGGGGAATCAGCCCCAGCATTTT.

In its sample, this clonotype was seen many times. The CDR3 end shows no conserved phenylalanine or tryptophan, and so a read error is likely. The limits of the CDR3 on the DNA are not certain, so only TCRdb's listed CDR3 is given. The chain's CDR3 is CSAIEGPTKGAL. The J gene is TRBJ2-7, the V gene TRBV20-1; TRBD1 is the table's D call, not checked against the DNA. Ends included, the CDR3 has 12 residues. Germline CDR1 is DFQATT and CDR2 is SNEGSKA (reference sequence).

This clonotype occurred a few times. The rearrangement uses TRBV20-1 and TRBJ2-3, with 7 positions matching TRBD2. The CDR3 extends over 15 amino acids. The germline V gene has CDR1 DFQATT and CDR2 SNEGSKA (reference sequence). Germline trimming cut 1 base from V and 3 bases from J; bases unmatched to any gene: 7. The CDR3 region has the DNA TGCAGTGCTAGAGCGTCCAGCGGGATAACAGATACGCAGTATTTT. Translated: CSARASSGITDTQYF.

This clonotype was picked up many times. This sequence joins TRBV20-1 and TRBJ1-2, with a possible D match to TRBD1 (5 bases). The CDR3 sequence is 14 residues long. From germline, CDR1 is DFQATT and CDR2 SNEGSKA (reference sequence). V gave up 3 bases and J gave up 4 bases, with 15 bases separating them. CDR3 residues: CSARGPGGTYGYTF. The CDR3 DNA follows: TGCAGTGCTAGGGGGCCCGGAGGGACCTATGGCTACACCTTC.

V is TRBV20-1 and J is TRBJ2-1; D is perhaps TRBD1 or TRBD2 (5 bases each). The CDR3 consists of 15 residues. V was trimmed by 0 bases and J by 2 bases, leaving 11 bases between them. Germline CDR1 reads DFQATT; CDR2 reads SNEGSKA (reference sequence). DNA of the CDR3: TGCAGTGCTAGAGATGGGACCCAGACCTACAATGAGCAGTTCTTC. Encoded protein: CSARDGTQTYNEQFF.

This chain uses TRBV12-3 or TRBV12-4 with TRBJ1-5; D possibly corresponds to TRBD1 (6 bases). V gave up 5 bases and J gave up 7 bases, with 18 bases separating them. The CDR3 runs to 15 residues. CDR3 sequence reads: CASSNEGGARQPQHF. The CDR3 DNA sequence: TGTGCCAGCAGTAACGAGGGGGGGGCGCGGCAGCCCCAGCATTTT.

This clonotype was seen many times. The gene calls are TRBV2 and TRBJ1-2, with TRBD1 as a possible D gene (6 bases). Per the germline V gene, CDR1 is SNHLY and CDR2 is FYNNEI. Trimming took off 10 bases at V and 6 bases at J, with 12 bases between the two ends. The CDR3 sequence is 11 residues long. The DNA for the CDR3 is TGTGCCACCCAGCAGGGGCATGGCTACACCTTC. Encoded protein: CATQQGHGYTF.

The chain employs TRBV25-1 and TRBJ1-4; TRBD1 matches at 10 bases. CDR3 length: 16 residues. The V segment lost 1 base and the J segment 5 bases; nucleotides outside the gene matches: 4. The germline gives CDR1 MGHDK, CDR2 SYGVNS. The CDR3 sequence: CASSEFGQGENEKLFF. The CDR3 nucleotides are TGTGCCAGCAGTGAATTTGGACAGGGGGAGAATGAAAAACTGTTTTTT.

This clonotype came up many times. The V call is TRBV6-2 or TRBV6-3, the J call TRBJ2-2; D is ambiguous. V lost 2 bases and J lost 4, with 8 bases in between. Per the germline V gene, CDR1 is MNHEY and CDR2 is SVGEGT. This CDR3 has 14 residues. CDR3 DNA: TGTGCCAGCAGTTACGAAGCGATCACCGGGGAGCTGTTTTTT. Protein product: CASSYEAITGELFF.

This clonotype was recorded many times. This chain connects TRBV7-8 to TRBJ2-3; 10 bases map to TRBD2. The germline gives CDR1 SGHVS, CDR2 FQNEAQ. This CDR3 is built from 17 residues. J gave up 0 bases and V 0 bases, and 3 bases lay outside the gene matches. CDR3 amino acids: CASSLARLAGSTDTQYF. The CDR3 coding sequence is TGTGCCAGCAGCTTAGCGAGACTAGCGGGTAGCACAGATACGCAGTATTTT.